Below are 21 T cell receptor beta chains sequenced from a single sample in a study of response to subunit inactivated influenza vaccine. From the RT-PCR reads, TCRdb called clonotypes with MiXCR, one entry per CDR3 protein. This repertoire shows around 490,000 distinct CDR3 sequences, 6% to 9% found once; its top ten account for roughly 13%. The sequences come from PBMCs from blood, collected 23 months after vaccination. The source is a man aged 45 to 70 who received an inactivated influenza vaccine.

This clonotype was recorded at least ten times. The CDR3 DNA follows: TGTGCCACCAGTGATGTACAGGGGTACACCGGGGAGCTGTTTTTT. This encodes CATSDVQGYTGELFF. The chain has TRBV24-1 and TRBJ2-2; 7 nucleotides agree with TRBD1. From germline, CDR1 is KGHDR and CDR2 SFDVKD. There are 15 residues in the CDR3. The V gene end was trimmed by 3 bases and the J gene end by 3 bases; junction bases not matched to a gene: 3.

This chain links TRBV28 with TRBJ1-1, with D tentatively TRBD1 (5 bases). The CDR3 loop spans 17 amino acids. In germline, CDR1 is MDHEN, CDR2 SYDVKM. V gave up 7 bases and J gave up 1 base, with 22 bases separating them. CDR3 protein: CASNGDHEGRGNTEAFF. CDR3 bases: TGTGCCAGCAACGGGGATCACGAGGGGAGGGGGAACACTGAAGCTTTCTTT.

The chain has TRBV18 and TRBJ2-7; D perhaps matches TRBD1 (5 bases). This CDR3 has 13 amino acids. V was clipped by 4 bases and J by 5 bases, with 12 bases between them. Germline CDR1 is KGHSH and CDR2 is LQKENI. For the CDR3, the DNA is TGTGCCAGCTCACGCTCAGGGTCCCACGAGCAGTACTTC. Its translation: CASSRSGSHEQYF. Full variable domain (remainder filled in from reference TRBV18 and TRBJ2-7): NAGVMQNPRHLVRRRGQEARLRCSPMKGHSHVYWYRQLPEEGLKFMVYLQKENIIDESGMPKERFSAEFPKEGPSILRIQQVVRGDSAAYFCASSRSGSHEQYFGPGTRLTVT.

The rearrangement joins TRBV7-2 to TRBJ1-1; D remains unclear. The V and J ends lost 6 bases and 0 bases respectively, with 20 bases between them. The germline V gene has CDR1 SGHTA and CDR2 FQGNSA. This CDR3 contains 17 residues. The CDR3 nucleotides read TGTGCCAGCAGATTTGGGGTCGGACTGGGGATGAACACTGAAGCTTTCTTT. Protein product: CASRFGVGLGMNTEAFF. The entire variable domain, with the rest obtained from reference TRBV7-2 and TRBJ1-1, is as follows: GAGVSQSPSNKVTEKGKDVELRCDPISGHTALYWYRQSLGQGLEFLIYFQGNSAPDKSGLPSDRFSAERTGGSVSTLTIQRTQQEDSAVYLCASRFGVGLGMNTEAFFGQGTRLTVV.

The chain uses TRBV5-1 and TRBJ2-7; no clear D. Germline values: CDR1 SGHRS, CDR2 YFSETQ. Trimming stripped 1 base from V and 1 base from J, with 12 bases between. The CDR3 extends over 15 amino acids. The CDR3 spells CASSLTVASSYEQYF. For the CDR3, the DNA is TGCGCCAGCAGCTTGACAGTTGCCTCGTCCTACGAGCAGTACTTC.

This chain uses TRBV20-1 with TRBJ2-7; TRBD2 agrees at 7 bases. The V and J ends lost 5 bases and 6 bases, in that order; junction bases with no gene match: 10. Germline V gene sequence: CDR1 DFQATT, CDR2 SNEGSKA (reference sequence). The CDR3 sequence is 13 residues long. CDR3 nucleotides: TGCAGTGCTCTGCGGCGGGAGTTTGGCGAGCAGTACTTC. Translating gives CSALRREFGEQYF.

This clonotype was found many times. In DNA form, the CDR3 reads TGTGCCAGCAGTCGACGGGGGGAGGGCCTTTCAGATACGCAGTATTTT. Residues: CASSRRGEGLSDTQYF. The V gene is TRBV12-3 or TRBV12-4, the J gene TRBJ2-3; 7 positions agree with TRBD2. The J segment lost 4 bases and the V segment lost 5 bases, leaving 12 bases of the junction unmatched. The CDR3 covers 16 residues.

There are a few counts of this clonotype. This chain links TRBV14 with TRBJ2-2; D remains ambiguous. This CDR3 is 13 amino acids long. Germline CDR1 reads SGHDN; CDR2 reads FVKESK. Trimming pared 6 bases from V and 3 bases from J, leaving 8 bases between. For the CDR3, the DNA is TGTGCCAGCAGGGCTTTGGACACCGGGGAGCTGTTTTTT. This codes for CASRALDTGELFF.

This rearrangement joins TRBV6-2 or TRBV6-3 to TRBJ2-1; TRBD2 aligns across 14 bases. The CDR3 has 22 amino acids. Germline V gene data show CDR1 as MNHEY and CDR2 as SVGEGT. V was pared by 5 bases and J by 0 bases, with 18 bases of the junction left unmatched. In nucleotides, the CDR3 is TGTGCCAGCAGTCCCGAATCAAAGACTAGCGGGAGGGCCCTGAGCTCCTACAATGAGCAGTTCTTC. This translates into CASSPESKTSGRALSSYNEQFF.

This clonotype appeared a few times. The chain uses TRBV10-2 and TRBJ1-2; D gene uncertain. Germline V lookup: CDR1 WSHSY, CDR2 SAAADI. Deletions cut 0 bases from V and 7 bases from J, with 9 bases between. CDR3 size: 13 residues. CDR3 in DNA: TGCGCCAGCAGTGAGTCTAGCAGAGGTGGCTACACCTTC. It yields the protein CASSESSRGGYTF.

The gene calls are TRBV20-1 and TRBJ2-1; D not resolved. The length of the CDR3 is 16 residues. CDR1 and CDR2 (germline): DFQATT, SNEGSKA (reference sequence). Trimming pared 0 bases from V and 0 bases from J, leaving 12 bases between. Written as DNA, the CDR3 is TGCAGTGCTAGAGATTTCCGACTGAACTCCTACAATGAGCAGTTCTTC. Translation: CSARDFRLNSYNEQFF.

In the case of this clonotype: Relative to the germline gene, one junction end is altered; a read error may explain this. The V call is TRBV4-3, the J call TRBJ1-6; no clear D gene. Germline V gene lookup returns CDR1 LGHNA and CDR2 YSLEER. This CDR3 has 17 amino acids. In DNA form, the CDR3 reads TGCGCCAGCAGCCAAGATTTTTCTAGCTCCTATAATCCACCCCTCCACTTT. Amino acids: CASSQDFSSSYNPPLHF.

This clonotype was observed a few times. In DNA form, the CDR3 reads TGCGCCAGCAGCTTGGAAGTCGAAGGGACTAATGAAAAACTGTTTTTT. Its protein product is CASSLEVEGTNEKLFF. The J gene is TRBJ1-4, the V gene TRBV5-1; D unresolved. V lost 0 bases and J lost 2, with 11 bases in between. Germline V gene sequence: CDR1 SGHRS, CDR2 YFSETQ. This CDR3 has 16 amino acids. Based on the CDR3 plus reference TRBV5-1 and TRBJ1-4, the full variable domain is KAGVTQTPRYLIKTRGQQVTLSCSPISGHRSVSWYQQTPGQGLQFLFEYFSETQRNKGNFPGRFSGRQFSNSRSEMNVSTLELGDSALYLCASSLEVEGTNEKLFFGSGTQLSVL.

This clonotype was recorded a few times. This sequence joins TRBV7-8 and TRBJ2-7; no firm D call. V lost 2 bases to trimming and J lost 2 bases, with 10 bases between them. CDR1 is SGHVS, CDR2 FQNEAQ, per germline. There are 14 residues in the CDR3. CDR3 protein: CASSLSHLTYEQYF. CDR3 sequence (DNA): TGTGCCAGCAGCTTAAGCCACCTAACCTACGAGCAGTACTTC.

This clonotype was found a few times. The chain links TRBV11-1 to TRBJ1-4; 9 bases fit TRBD1. Per germline, CDR1 SGHAT and CDR2 FQDESV (reference sequence). The CDR3 spans 18 residues. J was trimmed by 0 bases and V by 5 bases; bases with no gene match: 10. This CDR3 is CASSHRTGVEATNEKLFF. In nucleotides, the CDR3 is TGTGCCAGCAGCCACAGGACAGGGGTTGAGGCAACTAATGAAAAACTGTTTTTT. Full variable domain (missing parts from reference TRBV11-1 and TRBJ1-4): EAEVAQSPRYKITEKSQAVAFWCDPISGHATLYWYRQILGQGPELLVQFQDESVVDDSQLPKDRFSAERLKGVDSTLKIQPAELGDSAMYLCASSHRTGVEATNEKLFFGSGTQLSVL.

The table lists this clonotype with a few counts. V and J are TRBV20-1 and TRBJ2-1; perhaps TRBD1 as D (6 bases). Germline V gives CDR1 DFQATT, CDR2 SNEGSKA (reference sequence). The V gene lost 1 base and the J gene lost 5 bases, with 12 bases spanning the gap. The CDR3 has 14 amino acids. The chain's CDR3 is CSARVYRANNEQFF. In nucleotides, the CDR3 is TGCAGTGCTAGAGTTTACAGGGCTAACAATGAGCAGTTCTTC.

The V and J genes are TRBV6-2 or TRBV6-3 and TRBJ2-3; no reliable D call. Trimming stripped 10 bases from V and 4 bases from J, with 12 bases between. CDR3 size: 12 residues. CDR1 and CDR2 from the germline V gene are MNHEY and SVGEGT. CDR3 in DNA: TGTGCCAACAAAACCCCCCCAGATACGCAGTATTTT. Its translation is CANKTPPDTQYF.

The gene calls are TRBV7-2 and TRBJ2-7; possible D gene TRBD2, 6 bases. Germline V gene lookup returns CDR1 SGHTA and CDR2 FQGNSA. Trimming shortened V by 0 bases and J by 3 bases, and 12 bases separated the two germline ends. This CDR3 contains 15 residues. CDR3 coding DNA: TGTGCCAGCAGCTTAGCGGAGGGCAATGGCTACGAGCAGTACTTC. It translates to CASSLAEGNGYEQYF. The whole variable domain, filled in from reference TRBV7-2 and TRBJ2-7, reads GAGVSQSPSNKVTEKGKDVELRCDPISGHTALYWYRQSLGQGLEFLIYFQGNSAPDKSGLPSDRFSAERTGGSVSTLTIQRTQQEDSAVYLCASSLAEGNGYEQYFGPGTRLTVT.

This clonotype was observed at least ten times. The chain links TRBV5-6 to TRBJ2-7, with TRBD2 matching over 7 bases. The germline CDR1 and CDR2 sequences are SGHDT and YYEEEE. The CDR3 spans 12 residues. Losses at the gene ends were 4 bases for V and 4 bases for J; bases not matched to a gene: 2. CDR3 nucleotide sequence: TGTGCCAGCAGCCGACTAGCATACGAGCAGTACTTC. Its protein product is CASSRLAYEQYF.

This clonotype was seen once. This chain connects TRBV10-2 to TRBJ1-3, with D unclear. The V gene lost 3 bases and the J gene lost 4 bases, with 10 bases spanning the gap. There are 14 residues in the CDR3. Per germline, CDR1 WSHSY and CDR2 SAAADI. The DNA for the CDR3 is TGCGCCAGCAGTGACAGGACGCAAGGAAACACCATATATTTT. Its protein is CASSDRTQGNTIYF.

This clonotype has a count of ten or more. Just one base apart from a much larger clone, this may be a read error. The chain is built from TRBV5-6 and TRBJ1-1; D not certain. CDR3 size: 12 residues. Germline assignment: CDR1 SGHDT and CDR2 YYEEEE. V was clipped by 3 bases and J by 0 bases, with 3 bases between them. The CDR3 DNA reads as TGTGCCAGCAGCTGGATGAACACTGAAGCTTTCTTT. This translates into CASSWMNTEAFF.